Below, 13 T cell receptor beta chains from the same sample are listed, as sequenced in a study of cytomegalovirus exposure and HLA in healthy donors. This PCR relied on a set of 60 Vbeta primers and 13 Jbeta primers. The table came from immunoSEQ multiplex PCR; TCRdb's copy has only in-frame clones and leaves some out. Of 70,000 to 90,000 clones listed, more than 60% were seen once; the top ten hold about 12%. Sequencing was performed on PBMCs. These receptor sequences come from a male donor in good health and CMV-seropositive.

V usage is TRBV19 and J usage is TRBJ1-1; TRBD1 aligns across 7 bases. Trimming took 5 bases from V and 1 from J; bases not matched to a gene: 7. Germline V gene data show CDR1 as LNHDA and CDR2 as SQIVND (reference sequence). The CDR3 length is 15 residues. CDR3 nucleotides: TGTGCCAGTAGTGGGGGGACAGTTACGAACACTGAAGCTTTCTTT. It yields the protein CASSGGTVTNTEAFF.

The chain uses TRBV19 and TRBJ1-4; D is undetermined. Germline V lookup: CDR1 LNHDA, CDR2 SQIVND (reference sequence). The CDR3 is 15 residues long. V lost 7 bases to trimming and J lost 0 bases, with 12 bases between them. The CDR3 nucleotides are TGTGCCAGTAAAGGTGGAGCCTCAACTAATGAAAAACTGTTTTTT. This sequence encodes CASKGGASTNEKLFF.

The chain employs TRBV7-6 and TRBJ2-1, with D tentatively TRBD2 (5 bases). The CDR3 runs to 11 residues. V lost 1 base and J 10 bases, leaving 5 bases between the germline ends. Germline CDR1 SGHVS, CDR2 FNYEAQ. The CDR3 sequence: CASSLGGEQFF. The CDR3 DNA reads as TGTGCCAGCAGCTTAGGAGGGGAGCAGTTCTTC.

The chain couples TRBV30 to TRBJ1-5, with 7 bases lining up with TRBD1. The CDR3 is made up of 16 amino acids. The germline V gene has CDR1 GTSNPN and CDR2 SVGIG (reference sequence). J gave up 9 bases and V 2 bases, and 16 bases lay outside the gene matches. CDR3 residues: CAWSHPDRRPGGPQHF. For the CDR3, the DNA is TGTGCCTGGAGTCACCCGGACAGGCGCCCGGGTGGGCCCCAGCATTTT.

This chain uses TRBV9 with TRBJ2-1, with D perhaps TRBD2 (6 bases). Trimming took off 2 bases at V and 5 bases at J, with 14 bases between the two ends. This CDR3 spans 15 amino acids. Germline CDR1 reads SGDLS; CDR2 reads YYNGEE. The CDR3 DNA reads as TGTGCCAGCAGCGTCGCTAGCGCCCACGACAATGAGCAGTTCTTC. Translation: CASSVASAHDNEQFF.

The chain has TRBV6-1 and TRBJ1-6; TRBD1 matches 8 bases. Trimming removed 6 bases from V and 6 bases from J; junction bases left unmatched: 4. The germline V gene encodes CDR1 MNHNS and CDR2 SASEGT. CDR3 length: 14 residues. The CDR3 protein is CASRGDRGNSPLHF. The CDR3 bases are TGTGCCAGCAGGGGCGACAGGGGTAATTCACCCCTCCACTTT.

The rearrangement uses TRBV2 and TRBJ1-2, with 7 bases identical to TRBD1. Looked up from germline, CDR1 is SNHLY and CDR2 is FYNNEI. Losses at the gene ends were 6 bases for V and 8 bases for J; bases not matched to a gene: 9. The CDR3 loop spans 13 amino acids. The CDR3 region is CASRNTGEVGYTF. The CDR3 DNA sequence: TGTGCCAGCAGGAATACAGGGGAGGTCGGCTACACCTTC.

This clone was counted a few times. The chain carries TRBV11-2 and TRBJ1-1, with 7 bases that match TRBD1. Germline V lookup: CDR1 SGHAT, CDR2 FQNNGV. The CDR3 covers 12 residues. The J segment lost 11 bases and the V segment lost 5 bases, leaving 8 bases of the junction unmatched. Here the CDR3 reads CASSRQAGGAFF. CDR3 coding DNA: TGTGCCAGCAGCCGACAGGCAGGGGGGGCTTTCTTT.

This clone occurred a few times. The CDR3 protein is CASSQTPSGGGGELFF. The CDR3 nucleotides read TGCGCCAGCAGCCAGACCCCTAGCGGGGGGGGCGGGGAGCTGTTTTTT. The chain recombines TRBV4-3 with TRBJ2-2; the match to TRBD2 covers 12 bases. Germline CDR1 and CDR2: LGHNA and YSLEER. V lost 3 bases, J lost 7 bases, and 6 bases stayed unmatched. The CDR3 runs 16 residues.

The chain is built from TRBV6-5 and TRBJ1-1, with D tentatively TRBD1 (6 bases). The CDR3 length is 13 residues. The ends were cut back, 6 bases at V and 1 base at J, with 9 bases in the middle. From germline, CDR1 is MNHEY and CDR2 SVGAGI. CDR3 region: CASRDSGNTEAFF. The DNA of the CDR3 is TGTGCCAGCAGGGACAGCGGGAACACTGAAGCTTTCTTT.

The genes are TRBV6-5 and TRBJ1-5; 7 positions agree with TRBD1. CDR1 and CDR2 from the germline V gene are MNHEY and SVGAGI. The CDR3 is 13 amino acids. After removal of 6 bases from V and 5 bases from J, the junction contained 4 bases not matched to a gene. The CDR3 bases are TGTGCCAGCAGACCAGACAGGGATCAGCCCCAGCATTTT. Its translation: CASRPDRDQPQHF.

The CDR3: CASSRRGLTEAFF. Written as DNA, the CDR3 is TGTGCCAGCAGCCGCAGGGGGCTCACTGAAGCTTTCTTT. This chain links TRBV7-3 with TRBJ1-1; TRBD1 matches 8 bases. The trim removed 5 bases at V and 4 bases at J, leaving 3 bases unmatched. Germline V gene data show CDR1 as SGHTA and CDR2 as FQGTGA. The CDR3 has 13 residues. Drawing the rest from reference TRBV7-3 and TRBJ1-1, the complete variable domain is GAGVSQTPSNKVTEKGKYVELRCDPISGHTALYWYRQSLGQGPEFLIYFQGTGAADDSGLPNDRFFAVRPEGSVSTLKIQRTERGDSAVYLCASSRRGLTEAFFGQGTRLTVV.

The V call is TRBV13, the J call TRBJ1-5; 9 nucleotides align to TRBD1. The CDR3 sequence is 14 residues long. Germline CDR1 PRHDT, CDR2 FYEKMQ (reference sequence). V was pared by 5 bases and J by 5 bases, with 4 bases of the junction left unmatched. CDR3 in amino acids: CASSQRTGDQPQHF. CDR3 in DNA: TGTGCCAGCAGCCAGAGGACAGGGGATCAGCCCCAGCATTTT.